These 22 T cell receptor beta chains originate from one sample sequenced in a study of T cells in Graves' hyperthyroidism and ophthalmopathy. The TCR beta CDR3 regions underwent amplification using RNA transcripts as the source. First-round RT-PCR of the TCR CDR3 relied on the HTBI primer set. MiXCR was run by TCRdb on the multiplex PCR reads, yielding one entry per CDR3 protein. The table shows roughly 710,000 distinct CDR3 sequences, with under 45% occurring only once. Source material: blood. The receptors here all came from a woman aged 40 to 50 with Graves' hyperthyroidism.

This clonotype has at least ten counts. The chain couples TRBV20-1 to TRBJ1-6; D uncertain. Germline loops: CDR1 DFQATT, CDR2 SNEGSKA (reference sequence). V dropped 3 bases and J dropped 7 bases, with 13 bases sitting between them. This CDR3 region has 14 residues. The CDR3 loop is CSARPNLVNSPLHF. The CDR3 DNA reads TGCAGTGCTAGGCCCAACTTGGTGAATTCACCCCTCCACTTT.

This clonotype was seen a few times. This rearrangement joins TRBV2 to TRBJ2-1; D is unresolved. The germline V gene encodes CDR1 SNHLY and CDR2 FYNNEI. The CDR3 contains 15 residues. The V and J ends lost 4 bases and 2 bases respectively, with 12 bases between them. Written as DNA, the CDR3 is TGTGCCAGCAGTGCTGAGCAGGACCCCTACAATGAGCAGTTCTTC. It encodes CASSAEQDPYNEQFF.

This clonotype came up many times. The rearrangement links TRBV2 to TRBJ1-4; 8 bases are shared with TRBD1. Trimming removed 7 bases from V and 7 bases from J; junction bases left unmatched: 8. The CDR3 runs to 14 residues. Germline CDR1 and CDR2: SNHLY and FYNNEI. The CDR3 here is CASNLQGGGEKLFF. CDR3 DNA: TGTGCCAGCAACCTACAGGGGGGCGGTGAAAAACTGTTTTTT.

With respect to this clonotype: A read error may be the cause here, since a much bigger clone is one base away. The gene calls are TRBV10-3 and TRBJ1-2, with D possibly matching TRBD1 (5 bases). CDR1 and CDR2 from the germline V gene are ENHRY and SYGVKD. The CDR3 extends over 14 amino acids. V lost 7 bases and J lost 8, with 20 bases in between. The CDR3 nucleotides are TGTGCCATCATAAACCCGGACGGGGGTGACGGCTACACCTTC. Its translation: CAIINPDGGDGYTF.

To note about this clonotype: This may be a read error: a much more frequent sequence differs by one nucleotide. DNA of the CDR3: TGTGCCAGCCAGACATTCCCCGGGGCTAACTATGGCCACACCTTC. Residues: CASQTFPGANYGHTF. V gene TRBV11-2 combines with J gene TRBJ1-2, with D perhaps matching TRBD1 (5 bases). The CDR3 consists of 15 residues. The germline gives CDR1 SGHAT, CDR2 FQNNGV.

This sequence joins TRBV7-6 and TRBJ1-2, with TRBD1 matching 7 bases. The CDR3 loop spans 13 amino acids. Germline V CDR1 and CDR2: SGHVS, FNYEAQ. Losses at the gene ends were 5 bases for V and 10 bases for J; bases not matched to a gene: 10. The CDR3 nucleotides read TGTGCCAGCAGCCGTACAGGGGCTGGTTTCTACACCTTC. It is translated as CASSRTGAGFYTF.

This clonotype has a handful of counts. The CDR3 region is CASSSYLAYSSYEQYF. For the CDR3, the DNA is TGTGCCAGCAGCTCCTACCTTGCGTATAGCTCCTACGAGCAGTACTTC. The rearrangement uses TRBV7-2 and TRBJ2-7; unclear D gene. The germline gives CDR1 SGHTA, CDR2 FQGNSA. The V end lost 4 bases, the J end lost 0 bases, and 16 bases lay between the germline ends. The CDR3 has 16 residues. Complete variable domain (other parts from reference TRBV7-2 and TRBJ2-7): GAGVSQSPSNKVTEKGKDVELRCDPISGHTALYWYRQSLGQGLEFLIYFQGNSAPDKSGLPSDRFSAERTGGSVSTLTIQRTQQEDSAVYLCASSSYLAYSSYEQYFGPGTRLTVT.

This clonotype was recorded at least ten times. The chain couples TRBV5-6 to TRBJ2-5; D might be TRBD2 (6 bases). The CDR3 contains 14 residues. Trimming stripped 2 bases from V and 1 base from J, with 9 bases between. The germline CDR1 and CDR2 sequences are SGHDT and YYEEEE. The CDR3 protein is CASSFTGGQETQYF. DNA for the CDR3: TGTGCCAGCAGCTTCACCGGGGGCCAAGAGACCCAGTACTTC.

J is TRBJ2-6 and V is TRBV4-2, with TRBD2 matching 10 bases. This CDR3 is built from 21 residues. Germline-derived CDR1 and CDR2 are LGHNA and YNFKEQ. With 4 bases clipped from V and 2 bases from J, the junction kept 17 bases outside the gene matches. CDR3 sequence reads: CASSPPPGTSEIFAGANVLTF. In nucleotides, the CDR3 is TGTGCCAGCAGCCCACCCCCAGGGACTAGCGAAATCTTTGCTGGGGCCAACGTCCTGACTTTC.

In this sample, this clonotype turned up many times. V is TRBV20-1 and J is TRBJ2-7; 7 bases map to TRBD1. Germline V CDR1 and CDR2: DFQATT, SNEGSKA (reference sequence). The CDR3 sequence is 13 residues long. The V and J ends lost 3 bases and 3 bases, in that order; junction bases with no gene match: 5. CDR3 nucleotide sequence: TGCAGTGCTAGGGAAACAGGGGACTACGAGCAGTACTTC. It is translated as CSARETGDYEQYF.

This clonotype was found once. The V gene is TRBV2, the J gene TRBJ1-5, with a tentative D call TRBD1 (6 bases). V was pared by 3 bases and J by 11 bases, with 17 bases between. Germline V gene sequence: CDR1 SNHLY, CDR2 FYNNEI. The CDR3 loop spans 14 amino acids. CDR3 in amino acids: CASSEGAGDETQHF. CDR3 sequence (DNA): TGTGCCAGCAGTGAGGGGGCAGGGGACGAGACCCAGCATTTT.

The genes are TRBV6-4 and TRBJ2-1; D may be TRBD1 (5 bases). The CDR3 spans 11 residues. The germline V gene encodes CDR1 MRHNA and CDR2 SNTAGT. V dropped 5 bases and J dropped 16 bases, with 15 bases sitting between them. CDR3 residues: CASSNDSLIFF. CDR3 nucleotides: TGTGCCAGCAGTAACGACAGTTTAATATTCTTC.

Regarding this clonotype: This could be a read error, since a much larger clone is one nucleotide away. This sequence joins TRBV10-3 and TRBJ1-4; D not certain. Per the germline V gene, CDR1 is ENHRY and CDR2 is SYGVKD. V lost 4 bases and J lost 8, with 14 bases in between. This CDR3 has 14 residues. The CDR3 protein is CAISVRVMEEKLFF. The DNA for the CDR3 is TGTGCCATCAGTGTGCGGGTGATGGAAGAAAAACTGTTTTTT.

Notes on this clonotype: Relative to the germline gene, one junction end is altered; a read error may explain this. This chain connects TRBV6-4 to TRBJ1-1, with a possible D match to TRBD1 (5 bases). Germline loops: CDR1 MRHNA, CDR2 SNTAGT. The CDR3 is 13 residues long. CDR3 coding DNA: TGTGCCGGCAGCCGAGAAGGGGTCACTGAAGCTTTCTTT. It yields the protein CAGSREGVTEAFF.

This clonotype was observed a few times. The chain combines TRBV7-8 with TRBJ1-6; 7 bases are shared with TRBD1. The CDR3 has 14 amino acids. Germline CDR1 SGHVS, CDR2 FQNEAQ. Unmatched junction bases numbered 5, after V lost 5 bases and J lost 7 bases. CDR3 nucleotide sequence: TGTGCCAGCAGCCAACAGGGGTCAAATTCACCCCTCCACTTT. Residues: CASSQQGSNSPLHF.

Many counts were recorded for this clonotype. V gene TRBV25-1 combines with J gene TRBJ1-3, with no clear D. CDR1 and CDR2 (germline): MGHDK, SYGVNS. Trimming removed 10 bases at V and 0 bases at J, with 16 bases between. CDR3 size: 15 residues. CDR3 sequence reads: CATEPYRPSGNTIYF. In DNA, the CDR3 is TGTGCCACCGAACCCTATCGACCCTCTGGAAACACCATATATTTT.

This clonotype was detected ten times or more. The V call is TRBV7-9, the J call TRBJ1-6; 10 bases match TRBD1. The CDR3 has 15 amino acids. Trimming removed 7 bases from V and 16 bases from J; junction bases left unmatched: 16. Germline CDR1 reads SEHNR; CDR2 reads FQNEAQ (reference sequence). The CDR3 nucleotides are TGTGCCAGCACCCTTCCGGGACAGGGGAAGATATCGCTCCACTTT. This sequence encodes CASTLPGQGKISLHF.

This clonotype came up a few times. This chain joins TRBV9 and TRBJ1-3; tentatively, D is TRBD1 (6 bases). The V end lost 3 bases, the J end lost 4 bases, and 11 bases lay between the germline ends. CDR1 and CDR2 from the germline V gene are SGDLS and YYNGEE. The CDR3 has 14 amino acids. CDR3 protein: CASSGRDIGNTIYF. DNA for the CDR3: TGTGCCAGCAGCGGCCGGGACATAGGAAACACCATATATTTT.

This clonotype appeared many times. V and J are TRBV19 and TRBJ2-7; unclear D gene. In germline, CDR1 is LNHDA, CDR2 SQIVND (reference sequence). This CDR3 has 15 residues. V was shortened by 3 bases and J by 2 bases, with 14 bases between the two germline ends. The CDR3 DNA is TGTGCCAGTAGTATTCTCCCCTTCCCAGCCTACGAGCAGTACTTC. Its protein product is CASSILPFPAYEQYF.

The V gene is TRBV5-1, the J gene TRBJ2-2; D is unclear. The CDR3 runs 13 residues. Trimming removed 7 bases at V and 6 bases at J, with 13 bases between. Germline assignment: CDR1 SGHRS and CDR2 YFSETQ. CDR3 in amino acids: CASGWVLAGELFF. For the CDR3, the DNA is TGCGCCAGCGGTTGGGTATTAGCCGGGGAGCTGTTTTTT.

This clonotype appeared a few times. The V gene is TRBV7-9, the J gene TRBJ1-4; D uncertain. CDR3 length: 14 amino acids. V shed 6 bases and J shed 7 bases, with 15 bases lying between them. Germline assignment: CDR1 SEHNR and CDR2 FQNEAQ (reference sequence). CDR3 residues: CASSLMGVTEKLFF. DNA of the CDR3: TGTGCCAGCAGTTTAATGGGAGTTACTGAAAAACTGTTTTTT.

This clonotype was seen at least ten times. The chain employs TRBV7-2 and TRBJ2-6, with D possibly matching TRBD1 (6 bases). The CDR3 spans 16 residues. Germline V CDR1 and CDR2: SGHTA, FQGNSA. Trimming shortened V by 2 bases and J by 4 bases, and 12 bases separated the two germline ends. CDR3 loop: CASSLMGARGANVLTF. The CDR3 DNA is TGTGCCAGCAGCTTAATGGGGGCGCGAGGGGCCAACGTCCTGACTTTC.